There are many counts of the clone carrying this T cell receptor (beta chain). These data come from a study of breast tumors, draining lymph nodes, adjacent tissues. CDR1 and CDR2 from the germline V gene are SGHDN and FVKESK. V lost 6 bases to trimming and J lost 8 bases, with 15 bases between them. The CDR3 sequence is 13 residues long. TCRdb independently ran MiXCR on the multiplex PCR reads; one entry per CDR3 protein. This table has roughly 80,000 distinct CDR3 sequences, roughly a fifth appearing once. The lymph nodes were axillary draining lymph nodes from breast cancer patients. The origin of this receptor is a female donor with breast cancer. Some clones in this sample may be carry-over from other donors' samples. The genes are TRBV14 and TRBJ2-3; maybe TRBD2 (6 bases). The sample consisted of axillary lymph node tissue. This CDR3 is CASSRTNAATQYF. CDR3 bases: TGTGCCAGCAGTCGGACTAACGCTGCTACGCAGTATTTT.